What follows is one T cell receptor beta chain and its context. V was shortened by 0 bases and J by 7 bases, with 10 bases between the two germline ends. The CDR3 loop spans 13 amino acids. The V gene's germline CDR1 is WNHNN and CDR2 SYGVQD (reference sequence). The source of the sample is a study of blood T cell repertoires in COVID-19. Study as a whole: Acute-phase and convalescent COVID-19 samples originated in the United States, Italy and Spain.

As handled by the study authors: It was from reference gene primer amplification that nucleated cell counts were estimated. The repertoire was sequenced with immunoSEQ multiplex PCR; TCRdb's copy has only in-frame clones and lacks some. Clone size and the V and J calls come from that table; the DNA yielded D and trimming. The sample contains about 160,000 clones, just over 90% of which appear only once. The sample was peripheral blood. This TCR derives from a man aged 18 to 35 with acute or convalescent COVID-19. This chain joins TRBV10-1 and TRBJ2-7; D perhaps matches TRBD2 (6 bases). The CDR3 reads CASSESWGEEQYF. The CDR3 nucleotides read TGCGCCAGCAGTGAGTCGTGGGGGGAAGAGCAGTACTTC.